The rows below give T cell receptor beta chains drawn from one sample of a study of blood T cell repertoires in COVID-19. Here immunoSEQ multiplex PCR was the method, and the copy in TCRdb shows in-frame clones only, minus some. The sample comprises over 200,000 clones, around 92% of which are singletons, and around 2.5% rests with the top ten. The sequenced sample was peripheral blood. Receptors were obtained from a person under 30 with COVID-19, enrolled during active disease. Both conserved end residues are part of each CDR3. The order of the fields is D gene, clone size, V gene, J gene, CDR3 DNA, CDR3 protein. A D gene is named only where the DNA matches it firmly. Size values are once, few and many counts, or a class for expanded clones, and some rows have none.

D gene: TRBD2; clone size: -; V gene: TRBV28; J gene: TRBJ2-1; CDR3 DNA: TGTGCCAGCAGTTTATTAGCGGGAGTGTCCTACAATGAGCAGTTCTTC; CDR3 protein: CASSLLAGVSYNEQFF
D gene: TRBD1; clone size: -; V gene: TRBV6-5; J gene: TRBJ2-7; CDR3 DNA: TGTGCCAGCAGAGCCAGGGGGCCCTACGAGCAGTACTTC; CDR3 protein: CASRARGPYEQYF
D gene: TRBD2; clone size: -; V gene: TRBV28; J gene: TRBJ2-1; CDR3 DNA: TGTGCCAGCAGTCTCTGGACTAGCGGGAGCTCCTACAATGAGCAGTTCTTC; CDR3 protein: CASSLWTSGSSYNEQFF
D gene: -; clone size: -; V gene: TRBV19; J gene: TRBJ1-2; CDR3 DNA: TGTGCCAGTAGTATGGTGATCCTCGGTGGCTACACCTTC; CDR3 protein: CASSMVILGGYTF
D gene: -; clone size: -; V gene: TRBV27; J gene: TRBJ2-1; CDR3 DNA: TGTGCCAGCAGTTTAGCACAGCCCAATGAGCAGTTCTTC; CDR3 protein: CASSLAQPNEQFF
D gene: -; clone size: -; V gene: TRBV19; J gene: TRBJ1-5; CDR3 DNA: TGTGCCAGTAGTACGCTTGACAGATATAGCAATCAGCCCCAGCATTTT; CDR3 protein: CASSTLDRYSNQPQHF
D gene: TRBD2; clone size: -; V gene: TRBV5-4; J gene: TRBJ2-3; CDR3 DNA: TGTGCCAGCAGCACTAGCGGGAGCACAGATACGCAGTATTTT; CDR3 protein: CASSTSGSTDTQYF
D gene: TRBD2; clone size: -; V gene: TRBV29-1; J gene: TRBJ2-7; CDR3 DNA: TGCAGCGTTTGGGGGACTAGCGGTCCCTACGAGCAGTACTTC; CDR3 protein: CSVWGTSGPYEQYF
D gene: -; clone size: -; V gene: TRBV6-4; J gene: TRBJ1-6; CDR3 DNA: TGTGCCAGCAGTGACTCAGGGGCTTCACCCCTCCACTTT; CDR3 protein: CASSDSGASPLHF
D gene: -; clone size: -; V gene: TRBV10-3; J gene: TRBJ2-7; CDR3 DNA: TGTGCCATCTCGCGGGATCCTACCTACGAGCAGTACTTC; CDR3 protein: CAISRDPTYEQYF
D gene: -; clone size: -; V gene: TRBV4-1; J gene: TRBJ1-4; CDR3 DNA: TGCGCCAGCAGCCAAGACCAGGGCTTTAATGAAAAACTGTTTTTT; CDR3 protein: CASSQDQGFNEKLFF
D gene: -; clone size: few; V gene: TRBV7-8; J gene: TRBJ2-3; CDR3 DNA: TGTGCCAGCAGCTTAGGACTTAACACAGATACGCAGTATTTT; CDR3 protein: CASSLGLNTDTQYF
D gene: -; clone size: -; V gene: TRBV15; J gene: TRBJ1-6; CDR3 DNA: TGTGCCACCAGCTCTGGGAGGGATGGGTCACCCCTCCACTTT; CDR3 protein: CATSSGRDGSPLHF
D gene: -; clone size: -; V gene: TRBV30; J gene: TRBJ1-1; CDR3 DNA: TGTGCCTGGAGTGTGGGCGGCCGGGGGACTGAAGCTTTCTTT; CDR3 protein: CAWSVGGRGTEAFF
D gene: -; clone size: -; V gene: TRBV5-1; J gene: TRBJ1-1; CDR3 DNA: TGCGCCAGCAAGGCGGCCATCATGAACACTGAAGCTTTCTTT; CDR3 protein: CASKAAIMNTEAFF
D gene: TRBD1; clone size: -; V gene: TRBV19; J gene: TRBJ2-7; CDR3 DNA: TGTGCCAGTAGTGACAGGGGGCTGGACGAGCAGTACTTC; CDR3 protein: CASSDRGLDEQYF
D gene: TRBD2; clone size: once; V gene: TRBV3-1/TRBV3-2; J gene: TRBJ2-7; CDR3 DNA: TGTGCCAGCAGCCGAACTAGCGGGGCCCCCTCCTACGAGCAGTACTTC; CDR3 protein: CASSRTSGAPSYEQYF
D gene: -; clone size: -; V gene: TRBV2; J gene: TRBJ2-1; CDR3 DNA: TGTGCCAGCAGTGTCTCTCTGAATGAGCAGTTCTTC; CDR3 protein: CASSVSLNEQFF
D gene: -; clone size: -; V gene: TRBV5-6; J gene: TRBJ2-5; CDR3 DNA: TGTGCCAGCAGCACCAGAACGGAGACCCAGTACTTC; CDR3 protein: CASSTRTETQYF
D gene: TRBD1; clone size: -; V gene: TRBV7-9; J gene: TRBJ1-2; CDR3 DNA: TGTGCCAGCAGCTCCCTTGGCAGGGGGCAGACCTTC; CDR3 protein: CASSSLGRGQTF
D gene: -; clone size: -; V gene: TRBV27; J gene: TRBJ1-5; CDR3 DNA: TGTGCCAGCAGTTTTGGGGAGGATGGTCAGCCCCAGCATTTT; CDR3 protein: CASSFGEDGQPQHF
D gene: TRBD1; clone size: -; V gene: TRBV6-5; J gene: TRBJ1-1; CDR3 DNA: TGTGCCAGTATAGGACAGGGGAACACTGAAGCTTTCTTT; CDR3 protein: CASIGQGNTEAFF
D gene: -; clone size: -; V gene: TRBV9; J gene: TRBJ1-2; CDR3 DNA: TGTGCCAGCAGCCCCGGGGGGGGTTGGGGTTCTGGCTACACCTTC; CDR3 protein: CASSPGGGWGSGYTF
D gene: -; clone size: -; V gene: TRBV13; J gene: TRBJ2-1; CDR3 DNA: TGTGCCAGCAGCTTAGGTCCCGGTCACGATGAGCAGTTCTTC; CDR3 protein: CASSLGPGHDEQFF
D gene: TRBD1; clone size: -; V gene: TRBV5-1; J gene: TRBJ1-1; CDR3 DNA: TGCGCCAGCAGCCCCACTGTACAGGGGACTGGGACTGAAGCTTTCTTT; CDR3 protein: CASSPTVQGTGTEAFF
D gene: -; clone size: -; V gene: TRBV19; J gene: TRBJ2-1; CDR3 DNA: TGTGCCAGTAGTAGACCGGGCTCCTACAATGAGCAGTTCTTC; CDR3 protein: CASSRPGSYNEQFF
D gene: -; clone size: once; V gene: TRBV7-9; J gene: TRBJ2-5; CDR3 DNA: TGTGCCAGCACCCCGGGGTACCAAGAGACCCAGTACTTC; CDR3 protein: CASTPGYQETQYF
D gene: -; clone size: -; V gene: TRBV6-7; J gene: TRBJ2-7; CDR3 DNA: TGTGCCAGTGGGGGATTGCACGGGGGTTGCTACGAGCAGTACTTC; CDR3 protein: CASGGLHGGCYEQYF
D gene: -; clone size: -; V gene: TRBV18; J gene: TRBJ1-1; CDR3 DNA: TGTGCCAGCTCACCAAGAGATCTTAACACTGAAGCTTTCTTT; CDR3 protein: CASSPRDLNTEAFF
D gene: TRBD1; clone size: -; V gene: TRBV4-1; J gene: TRBJ1-2; CDR3 DNA: TGCGCCAGCAGCCAAGTTATTAAGGGGGCATCAATACATAACTATGGCTACACCTTC; CDR3 protein: CASSQVIKGASIHNYGYTF
D gene: -; clone size: -; V gene: TRBV12-3/TRBV12-4; J gene: TRBJ2-2; CDR3 DNA: TGTGCCAGCAGCTCGGACTTTTCCGGGGAGCTGTTTTTT; CDR3 protein: CASSSDFSGELFF
D gene: -; clone size: -; V gene: TRBV24-1; J gene: TRBJ1-5; CDR3 DNA: TGTGCCACCAGTGACCCGACGGAGAATCAGCCCCAGCATTTT; CDR3 protein: CATSDPTENQPQHF
D gene: -; clone size: -; V gene: TRBV5-1; J gene: TRBJ1-1; CDR3 DNA: TGCGCCAGCAGCACAGACACTGAAGCTTTCTTT; CDR3 protein: CASSTDTEAFF
D gene: -; clone size: -; V gene: TRBV20-1; J gene: TRBJ1-1; CDR3 DNA: TGCAGTGCTCCCTTGAACACTGAAGCTTTCTTT; CDR3 protein: CSAPLNTEAFF
D gene: TRBD2; clone size: -; V gene: TRBV2; J gene: TRBJ2-1; CDR3 DNA: TGTGCCAGCAGCCTGGACCCCGGGACTAGGAACAATGAGCAGTTCTTC; CDR3 protein: CASSLDPGTRNNEQFF
D gene: -; clone size: -; V gene: TRBV5-5; J gene: TRBJ2-2; CDR3 DNA: TGTGCCAGCAGCTTGCCAGGGGGGCGGACCGGGGAGCTGTTTTTT; CDR3 protein: CASSLPGGRTGELFF
D gene: TRBD1; clone size: once; V gene: TRBV5-1; J gene: TRBJ2-5; CDR3 DNA: TGCGCCAGCAGCTGGGGGGACAGGGGGAGCCAAGAGACCCAGTACTTC; CDR3 protein: CASSWGDRGSQETQYF
D gene: -; clone size: -; V gene: TRBV7-3; J gene: TRBJ2-7; CDR3 DNA: TGTGCCAGCAGCTTGACAGCCTCCTACGAGCAGTACTTC; CDR3 protein: CASSLTASYEQYF
D gene: -; clone size: -; V gene: TRBV7-6; J gene: TRBJ1-1; CDR3 DNA: TGTGCCAGCAGCTTCCAGGGTGGGCTTTTAGCTGAAGCTTTCTTT; CDR3 protein: CASSFQGGLLAEAFF
D gene: TRBD2; clone size: -; V gene: TRBV3-1/TRBV3-2; J gene: TRBJ2-1; CDR3 DNA: TGTGCCAGCAGCCAAACATCGCGGGAGATTATCGTGGTAGGTGAGCAGTTCTTC; CDR3 protein: CASSQTSREIIVVGEQFF
D gene: -; clone size: -; V gene: TRBV12-3/TRBV12-4; J gene: TRBJ2-1; CDR3 DNA: TGTGCCAGCACCGGAGCTGGTCACAATGAGCAGTTCTTC; CDR3 protein: CASTGAGHNEQFF
D gene: TRBD2; clone size: few; V gene: TRBV7-2; J gene: TRBJ2-1; CDR3 DNA: TGTGCCAGCAGCTCAACTAGCGGGAGGGTGGATGAGCAGTTCTTC; CDR3 protein: CASSSTSGRVDEQFF
D gene: -; clone size: -; V gene: TRBV5-6; J gene: TRBJ2-1; CDR3 DNA: TGTGCCAGCAGCTCACTAGGCGATGAGCAGTTCTTC; CDR3 protein: CASSSLGDEQFF
D gene: TRBD1; clone size: -; V gene: TRBV6-4; J gene: TRBJ2-5; CDR3 DNA: TGTGCCAGCAGTGAGTTAGGACAGGGGGCTGAGACCCAGTACTTC; CDR3 protein: CASSELGQGAETQYF